The 14 T cell receptor beta chains given below trace back to one sample, sequenced in a study of response to subunit inactivated influenza vaccine. TCRdb itself ran the RT-PCR reads through MiXCR, one entry per CDR3 protein. Counted here are around 480,000 distinct CDR3 sequences, roughly 9.7% occurring once; the ten biggest clones make up about an eighth. The sample was PBMCs from blood, taken around seven weeks after vaccination. These receptors came from a man in his fifties who received an inactivated influenza vaccine.

V usage is TRBV6-5 and J usage is TRBJ2-3; TRBD2 is a possible D gene (5 bases). Per the germline V gene, CDR1 is MNHEY and CDR2 is SVGAGI. There are 14 residues in the CDR3. The germline V and J ends were trimmed by 0 bases and 4 bases, with 8 bases remaining between them. CDR3 amino acids: CASSYSPGSDTQYF. The CDR3 DNA reads TGTGCCAGCAGTTACTCTCCGGGGTCAGATACGCAGTATTTT.

The chain employs TRBV5-1 and TRBJ1-5; D may be TRBD1 (5 bases). V was pared by 5 bases and J by 5 bases, with 11 bases between. Germline lookup yields CDR1 SGHRS and CDR2 YFSETQ. CDR3 length equals 13 residues. The DNA of the CDR3 is TGCGCCAGCAGAAGGGGTGAGGATCAGCCCCAGCATTTT. Residues: CASRRGEDQPQHF.

A few counts support this clonotype. The chain is built from TRBV20-1 and TRBJ2-5; 11 bases match TRBD2. This CDR3 has 16 residues. V trimming: 2 bases; J trimming: 1 base; junction bases outside the gene matches: 6. Germline CDR1 is DFQATT and CDR2 is SNEGSKA (reference sequence). CDR3 bases: TGCAGTGCTAGAAAGCCGGGACTAGCGGTCCAAGAGACCCAGTACTTC. Translating gives CSARKPGLAVQETQYF.

The chain combines TRBV4-2 with TRBJ2-7, with 10 bases that match TRBD2. The CDR3 spans 17 residues. V was clipped by 6 bases and J by 4 bases; unmatched bases: 15. Germline V gene sequence: CDR1 LGHNA, CDR2 YNFKEQ. The CDR3 DNA reads as TGTGCCAGCAGGGCTAGCGGGGGTCCTGCAGAAAGGTACGAGCAGTACTTC. It translates to CASRASGGPAERYEQYF.

This clonotype was seen repeatedly, ten times or more. The V call is TRBV27, the J call TRBJ1-6, with 7 positions matching TRBD1. The J segment lost 9 bases and the V segment lost 2 bases, leaving 1 base of the junction unmatched. The CDR3 is made up of 13 amino acids. CDR1 is MNHEY and CDR2 is SMNVEV in the germline V gene (reference sequence). As DNA, the CDR3 is TGTGCCAGCAGTTTAACAGGGGCTTCACCCCTCCACTTT. Residues: CASSLTGASPLHF.

Ten or more counts support this clonotype. The chain links TRBV12-3 or TRBV12-4 to TRBJ1-6; TRBD1 aligns across 7 bases. V was pared by 0 bases and J by 7 bases, with 3 bases of the junction left unmatched. There are 15 residues in the CDR3. The DNA of the CDR3 is TGTGCCAGCAGTTTAGCGGGGACAGCCAATTCACCCCTCCACTTT. Its protein is CASSLAGTANSPLHF.

This clonotype was seen a handful of times. This chain links TRBV4-1 with TRBJ2-4; TRBD1 agrees at 7 bases. With V trimmed by 2 bases and J by 7 bases, 11 bases remained unmatched. The length of the CDR3 is 16 residues. Germline CDR1 is MGHRA and CDR2 is YSYEKL. The CDR3 region has the DNA TGCGCCAGCAGCCAACAAACAGGGGCCTCGGGGAACATTCAGTACTTC. Translation: CASSQQTGASGNIQYF.

This chain uses TRBV28 with TRBJ2-1; 7 nucleotides align to TRBD2. Trimming cost V 7 bases and J 1 base; bases outside gene matches: 4. The CDR3 length is 14 residues. Germline V CDR1 and CDR2: MDHEN, SYDVKM. The CDR3 coding sequence is TGTGCCAGCAACCTAGCGGAGTCCTACAATGAGCAGTTCTTC. It specifies CASNLAESYNEQFF.

This sequence joins TRBV20-1 and TRBJ2-6; D possibly corresponds to TRBD1 (6 bases). Germline V gene lookup returns CDR1 DFQATT and CDR2 SNEGSKA (reference sequence). V lost 0 bases, J lost 0 bases, and 12 bases lay in between. The CDR3 contains 17 residues. The CDR3 sequence: CSARDGTPFSGANVLTF. The CDR3 region has the DNA TGCAGTGCTAGAGATGGGACACCCTTCTCTGGGGCCAACGTCCTGACTTTC.

V and J are TRBV12-3 or TRBV12-4 and TRBJ2-3, with 14 bases matching TRBD2. The trim removed 4 bases at V and 8 bases at J, leaving 11 bases unmatched. This CDR3 spans 17 amino acids. This CDR3 reads CASSSGLAGATGGTQYF. CDR3 sequence (DNA): TGTGCCAGCAGTTCGGGACTAGCGGGGGCCACAGGAGGTACGCAGTATTTT.

This clonotype was seen ten or more times. The CDR3 reads CASSPTDSNQPQHF. CDR3 DNA: TGTGCCAGCAGCCCGACAGATAGCAATCAGCCCCAGCATTTT. The rearrangement uses TRBV12-3 or TRBV12-4 and TRBJ1-5; D is perhaps TRBD1 (5 bases). This CDR3 has 14 residues. V lost 6 bases, J lost 0 bases, and 9 bases lay in between.

This clonotype was counted only a few times. The chain employs TRBV30 and TRBJ1-1, with D unresolved. The CDR3 covers 11 residues. Trimming removed 7 bases at V and 0 bases at J, with 6 bases between. The germline V gene encodes CDR1 GTSNPN and CDR2 SVGIG (reference sequence). The CDR3 reads CASALNTEAFF. The CDR3 nucleotides are TGTGCCTCAGCCTTGAACACTGAAGCTTTCTTT.

This clonotype was recorded only once. It may be a read error: a sequence one base away is much more abundant. This chain uses TRBV7-6 with TRBJ2-7; tentatively, D is TRBD2 (5 bases). The CDR3 is made up of 15 amino acids. The germline gives CDR1 SGHVS, CDR2 FNYEAQ. Trimming took 0 bases from V and 0 from J, leaving 9 bases between them. CDR3 loop: CASSLASRGSYEQYF. The CDR3 DNA sequence: TGTGCCAGCAGCTTAGCTAGCCGGGGCTCCTACGAGCAGTACTTC.

This clonotype was observed many times. In nucleotides, the CDR3 is TGTGCCAGCAGTCGACGGGGGGAGGGCCTTTCAGATACGCAGTATTTT. It specifies CASSRRGEGLSDTQYF. The chain joins TRBV12-3 or TRBV12-4 to TRBJ2-3; 7 nucleotides agree with TRBD2. The CDR3 spans 16 residues. Trimming cost V 5 bases and J 4 bases; bases outside gene matches: 12.